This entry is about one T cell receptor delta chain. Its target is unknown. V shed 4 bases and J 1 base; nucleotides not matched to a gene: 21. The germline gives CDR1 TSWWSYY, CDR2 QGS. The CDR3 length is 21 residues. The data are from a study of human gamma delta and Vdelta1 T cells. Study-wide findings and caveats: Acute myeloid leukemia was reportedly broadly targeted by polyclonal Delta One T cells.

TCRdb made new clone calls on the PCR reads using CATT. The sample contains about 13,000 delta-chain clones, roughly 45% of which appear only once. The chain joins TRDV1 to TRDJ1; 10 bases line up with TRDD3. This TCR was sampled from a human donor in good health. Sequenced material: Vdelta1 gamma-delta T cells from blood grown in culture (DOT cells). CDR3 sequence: CALGGIFLRRGIREGTDKLIF. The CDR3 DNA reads TGTGCTCTTGGGGGGATTTTCCTACGTCGGGGGATACGGGAGGGCACCGATAAACTCATCTTT.